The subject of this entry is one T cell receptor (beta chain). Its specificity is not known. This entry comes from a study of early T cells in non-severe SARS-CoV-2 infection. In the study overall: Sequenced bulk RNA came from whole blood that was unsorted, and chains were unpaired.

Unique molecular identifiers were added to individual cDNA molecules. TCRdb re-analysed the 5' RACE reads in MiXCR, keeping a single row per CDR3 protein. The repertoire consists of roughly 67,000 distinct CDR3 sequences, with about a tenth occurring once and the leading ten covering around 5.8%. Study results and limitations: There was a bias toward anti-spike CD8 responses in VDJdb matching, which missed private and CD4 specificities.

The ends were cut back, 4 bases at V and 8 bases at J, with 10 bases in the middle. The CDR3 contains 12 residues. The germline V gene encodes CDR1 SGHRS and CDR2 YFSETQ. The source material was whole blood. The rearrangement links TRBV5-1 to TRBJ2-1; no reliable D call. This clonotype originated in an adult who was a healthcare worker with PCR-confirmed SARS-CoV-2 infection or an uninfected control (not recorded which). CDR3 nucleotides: TGCGCCAGCAGCCCGGATGGGGATGAGCAGTTCTTC. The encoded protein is CASSPDGDEQFF. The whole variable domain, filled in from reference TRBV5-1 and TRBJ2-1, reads KAGVTQTPRYLIKTRGQQVTLSCSPISGHRSVSWYQQTPGQGLQFLFEYFSETQRNKGNFPGRFSGRQFSNSRSEMNVSTLELGDSALYLCASSPDGDEQFFGPGTRLTVL.